This entry lists 2 T cell receptor beta chains sequenced from one sample in a study of T cells in Graves' hyperthyroidism and ophthalmopathy. It was RNA transcripts that yielded the amplified TCR beta CDR3 regions. Initially, a first-round RT-PCR of the TCR CDR3 employed the HTBI primer set. Using its own MiXCR run on the multiplex PCR reads, TCRdb lists one record per CDR3 protein. The sample records over 250,000 distinct CDR3 sequences, more than 15% being singletons. The sequenced sample was blood. Every receptor here comes from a woman aged 55-70 years with Graves' ophthalmopathy.

Many counts were recorded for this clonotype. The chain links TRBV20-1 to TRBJ1-2, with D maybe TRBD1 (6 bases). Trimming removed 5 bases from V and 0 bases from J, with 7 bases in between. Germline lookup yields CDR1 DFQATT and CDR2 SNEGSKA (reference sequence). CDR3 length equals 12 residues. The CDR3: CSAAGANYGYTF. DNA for the CDR3: TGCAGTGCTGCAGGGGCTAACTATGGCTACACCTTC.

This clonotype has a count of ten or more. The rearrangement joins TRBV12-3 or TRBV12-4 to TRBJ1-1; TRBD1 is a possible D gene (6 bases). The germline V and J ends were trimmed by 6 bases and 3 bases, with 8 bases remaining between them. This CDR3 is 12 amino acids long. CDR3 nucleotides: TGTGCCAGCAGGGACAGAGACACTGAAGCTTTCTTT. Its protein product is CASRDRDTEAFF.